Detailed here is one T cell receptor beta chain. This specimen comes from a study of naive and memory T cell subsets. The CDR3 covers 15 residues. Germline V lookup: CDR1 MNHEY, CDR2 SVGAGI. The J segment lost 6 bases and the V segment lost 4 bases, leaving 5 bases of the junction unmatched. The SP2 primer and nested alpha and beta constant region primers amplified ligated cDNA in four rounds. Reverse transcription of blood and skin TCR RNA was primed at alpha and beta constant regions. In TCRdb, the 5' RACE reads were re-called with MiXCR into one record per CDR3 protein. The data show some 60,000 distinct CDR3 sequences, with roughly 8.1% seen just once and under 25% held by the top ten. An oligonucleotide containing a UMI was ligated to the 3' end of TCR cDNA. RNA was extracted from roughly 2.5 ml of whole blood of healthy adults. Cells were not sorted; total RNA input targeted roughly 1 to 1000 ng.

This TCR came from a female donor in good health. The chain has TRBV6-5 and TRBJ2-2; TRBD1 aligns across 10 bases. CDR3 region: CASSWDRGMSGELFF. As DNA, the CDR3 is TGTGCCAGCAGTTGGGACAGGGGAATGTCCGGGGAGCTGTTTTTT.